This T cell receptor (beta chain) was sequenced during a study of identical twins. Many counts were recorded for this clonotype. A single record per CDR3 protein comes from TCRdb applying MiXCR to the 5' RACE reads. The sample has about 200,000 distinct CDR3 sequences, about 6.7% seen once; the top ten hold 13% to 15%. Trimming removed 5 bases at V and 0 bases at J, with 8 bases between. This CDR3 has 14 amino acids. This sample was also put to use in a study of T cells expressing NK-cell markers. From that study: Among CD8+ T cells from six donors, dominant NKG2C+ clonotypes accounted for 1.0-7.0%.

J is TRBJ1-5 and V is TRBV12-3 or TRBV12-4; tentative D call: TRBD1 (5 bases). The source material was CD8+ T cells sorted from blood. This TCR derives from a woman between 18 and 29 years old in good health. CDR3 region: CASSPTASNQPQHF. DNA of the CDR3: TGTGCCAGCAGTCCGACAGCTAGCAATCAGCCCCAGCATTTT.